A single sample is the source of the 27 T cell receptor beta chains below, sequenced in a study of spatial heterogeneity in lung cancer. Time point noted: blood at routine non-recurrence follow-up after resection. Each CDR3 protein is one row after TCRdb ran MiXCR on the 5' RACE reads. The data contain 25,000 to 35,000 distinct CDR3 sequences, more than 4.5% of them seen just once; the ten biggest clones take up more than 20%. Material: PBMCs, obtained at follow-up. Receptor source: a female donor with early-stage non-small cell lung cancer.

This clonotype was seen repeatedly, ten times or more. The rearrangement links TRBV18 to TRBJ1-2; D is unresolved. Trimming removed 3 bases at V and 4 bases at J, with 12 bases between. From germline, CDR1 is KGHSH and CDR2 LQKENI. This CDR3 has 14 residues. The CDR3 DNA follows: TGTGCCAGCTCACCTCGGCAGGAGATCTATGGCTACACCTTC. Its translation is CASSPRQEIYGYTF.

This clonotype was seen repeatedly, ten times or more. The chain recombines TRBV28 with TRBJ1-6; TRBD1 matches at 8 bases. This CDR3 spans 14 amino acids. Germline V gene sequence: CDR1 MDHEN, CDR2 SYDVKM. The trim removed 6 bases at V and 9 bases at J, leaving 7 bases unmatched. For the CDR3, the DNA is TGTGCCAGCAGGACCGGACAGGGAATTTCACCCCTCCACTTT. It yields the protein CASRTGQGISPLHF.

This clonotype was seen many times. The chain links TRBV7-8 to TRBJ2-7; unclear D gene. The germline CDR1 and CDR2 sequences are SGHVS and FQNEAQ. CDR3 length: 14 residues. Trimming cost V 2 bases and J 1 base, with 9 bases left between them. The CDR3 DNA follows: TGTGCCAGCAGCTTATCGTGGCCGTCCTACGAGCAGTACTTC. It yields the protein CASSLSWPSYEQYF. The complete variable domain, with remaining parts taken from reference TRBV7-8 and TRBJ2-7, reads GAGVSQSPRYKVAKRGQDVALRCDPISGHVSLFWYQQALGQGPEFLTYFQNEAQLDKSGLPSDRFFAERPEGSVSTLKIQRTQQEDSAVYLCASSLSWPSYEQYFGPGTRLTVT.

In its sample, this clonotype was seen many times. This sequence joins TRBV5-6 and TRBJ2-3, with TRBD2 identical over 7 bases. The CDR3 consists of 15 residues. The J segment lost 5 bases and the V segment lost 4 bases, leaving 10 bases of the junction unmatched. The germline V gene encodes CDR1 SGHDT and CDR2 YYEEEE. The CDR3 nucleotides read TGTGCCAGCAGCGTCGGACTAGATTTCGTAGATACGCAGTATTTT. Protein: CASSVGLDFVDTQYF.

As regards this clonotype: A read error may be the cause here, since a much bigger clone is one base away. This CDR3 is CSARPGGTETQYF. The CDR3 DNA reads as TGCAGTGCGAGACCCGGGGGGACTGAGACCCAGTACTTC. V gene TRBV20-1 combines with J gene TRBJ2-5, with 7 bases aligning to TRBD2. V gave up 6 bases and J gave up 5 bases; unmatched junction bases: 9. Germline CDR1 DFQATT, CDR2 SNEGSKA (reference sequence). CDR3 length equals 13 residues.

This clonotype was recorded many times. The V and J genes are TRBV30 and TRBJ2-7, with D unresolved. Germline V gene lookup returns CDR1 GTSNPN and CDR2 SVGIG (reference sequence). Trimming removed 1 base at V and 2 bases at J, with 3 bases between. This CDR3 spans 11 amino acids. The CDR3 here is CAWSAAYEQYF. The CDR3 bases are TGTGCCTGGAGTGCCGCCTACGAGCAGTACTTC.

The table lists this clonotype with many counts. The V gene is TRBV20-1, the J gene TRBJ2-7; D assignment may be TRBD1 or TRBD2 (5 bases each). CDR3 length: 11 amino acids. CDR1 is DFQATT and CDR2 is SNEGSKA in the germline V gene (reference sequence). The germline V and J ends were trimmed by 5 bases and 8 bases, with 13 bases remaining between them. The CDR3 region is CSAGTGAKQYF. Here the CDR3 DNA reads TGCAGTGCTGGAACCGGGGCCAAGCAGTACTTC.

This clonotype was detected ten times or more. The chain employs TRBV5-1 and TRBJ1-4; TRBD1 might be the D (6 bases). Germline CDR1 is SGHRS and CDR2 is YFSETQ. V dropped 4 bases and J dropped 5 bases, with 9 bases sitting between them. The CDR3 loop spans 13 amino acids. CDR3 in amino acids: CASSPGGNEKLFF. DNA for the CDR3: TGCGCCAGCAGCCCGGGGGGCAATGAAAAACTGTTTTTT.

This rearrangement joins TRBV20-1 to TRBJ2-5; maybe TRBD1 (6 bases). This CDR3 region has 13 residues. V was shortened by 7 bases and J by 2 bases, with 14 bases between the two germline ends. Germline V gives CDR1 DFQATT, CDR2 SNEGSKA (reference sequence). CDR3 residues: CSGPGASQETQYF. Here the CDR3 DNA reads TGCAGTGGGCCAGGGGCAAGTCAAGAGACCCAGTACTTC.

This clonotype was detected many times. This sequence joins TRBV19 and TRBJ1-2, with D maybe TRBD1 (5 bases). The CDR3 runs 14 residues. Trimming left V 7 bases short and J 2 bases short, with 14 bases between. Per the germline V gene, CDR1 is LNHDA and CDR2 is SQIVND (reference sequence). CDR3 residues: CASTSGHRNYGYTF. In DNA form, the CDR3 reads TGTGCCAGTACATCAGGACACCGGAACTATGGCTACACCTTC.

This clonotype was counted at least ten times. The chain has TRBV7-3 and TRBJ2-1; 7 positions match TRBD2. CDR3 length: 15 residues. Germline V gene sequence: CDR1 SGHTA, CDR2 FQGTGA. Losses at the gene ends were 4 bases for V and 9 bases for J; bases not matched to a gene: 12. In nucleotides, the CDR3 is TGTGCCAGCAGCTCCGTCGGGGGGAAGTTGCGTGAGCAGTTCTTC. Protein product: CASSSVGGKLREQFF.

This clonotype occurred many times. This CDR3 is CASSSWNEQYF. DNA of the CDR3: TGTGCCAGCAGCTCCTGGAACGAGCAGTACTTC. This rearrangement joins TRBV7-2 to TRBJ2-7, with D unresolved. Germline CDR1 reads SGHTA; CDR2 reads FQGNSA. The CDR3 loop spans 11 amino acids. V was pared by 4 bases and J by 5 bases, with 6 bases between.

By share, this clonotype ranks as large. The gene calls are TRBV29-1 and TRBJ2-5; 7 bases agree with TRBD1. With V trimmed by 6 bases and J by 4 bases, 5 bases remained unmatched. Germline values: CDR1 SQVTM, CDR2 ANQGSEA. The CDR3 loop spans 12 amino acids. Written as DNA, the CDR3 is TGCAGCGTCCACAGGGGTGGAGAGACCCAGTACTTC. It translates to CSVHRGGETQYF. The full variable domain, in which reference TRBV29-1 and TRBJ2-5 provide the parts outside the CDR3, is SAVISQKPSRDICQRGTSLTIQCQVDSQVTMMFWYRQQPGQSLTLIATANQGSEATYESGFVIDKFPISRPNLTFSTLTVSNMSPEDSSIYLCSVHRGGETQYFGPGTRLLVL.

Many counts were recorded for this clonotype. The DNA of the CDR3 is TGCGCCAGCAGCCAAGCGGGACCCGGGGAGCTGTTTTTT. It yields the protein CASSQAGPGELFF. This chain joins TRBV4-3 and TRBJ2-2; D tentatively fits TRBD1 or TRBD2 (5 bases each). The V end lost 1 base, the J end lost 6 bases, and 6 bases lay between the germline ends. The CDR3 consists of 13 residues. Germline CDR1 and CDR2: LGHNA and YSLEER.

Here the CDR3 DNA reads TGCGCCAGCAGCTGGGGACAGGGCAAGGACACTGAAGCTTTCTTT. Residues: CASSWGQGKDTEAFF. J is TRBJ1-1 and V is TRBV5-1; TRBD1 agrees at 9 bases. CDR1 SGHRS and CDR2 YFSETQ come from the germline V gene. The ends lost 3 bases at V and 3 bases at J; junction bases unmatched: 6. CDR3 length: 15 amino acids.

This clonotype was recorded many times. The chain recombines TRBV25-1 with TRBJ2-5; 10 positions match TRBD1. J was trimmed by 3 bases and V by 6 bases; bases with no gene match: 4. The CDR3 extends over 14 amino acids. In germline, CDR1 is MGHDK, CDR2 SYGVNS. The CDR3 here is CASSDRGREETQYF. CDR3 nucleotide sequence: TGTGCCAGCAGCGACAGGGGGCGAGAAGAGACCCAGTACTTC.

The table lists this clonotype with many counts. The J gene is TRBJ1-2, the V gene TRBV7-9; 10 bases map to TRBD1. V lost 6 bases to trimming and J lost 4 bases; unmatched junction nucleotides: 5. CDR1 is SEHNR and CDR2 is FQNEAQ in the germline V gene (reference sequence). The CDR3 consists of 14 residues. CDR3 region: CASRGTGAFYGYTF. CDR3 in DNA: TGTGCCAGCAGAGGGACAGGGGCTTTCTATGGCTACACCTTC.

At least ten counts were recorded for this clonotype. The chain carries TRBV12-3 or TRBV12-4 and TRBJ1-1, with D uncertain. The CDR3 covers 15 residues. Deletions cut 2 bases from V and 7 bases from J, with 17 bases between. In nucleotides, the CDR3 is TGTGCCAGCAGTTTATTAGCCCCGTCTAATGGTGAAGCTTTCTTT. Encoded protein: CASSLLAPSNGEAFF.

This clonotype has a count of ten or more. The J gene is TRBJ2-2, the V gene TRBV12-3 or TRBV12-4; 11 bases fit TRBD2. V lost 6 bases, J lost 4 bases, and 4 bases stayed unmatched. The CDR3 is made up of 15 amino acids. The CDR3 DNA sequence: TGTGCCAGCAGACAACTAGCGGGAGTCACCGGGGAGCTGTTTTTT. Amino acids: CASRQLAGVTGELFF.

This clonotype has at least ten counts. The DNA for the CDR3 is TGTGCCAGCAGCCCGGGACTATGGGGTGGTGAGCAGTTCTTC. This codes for CASSPGLWGGEQFF. The chain uses TRBV7-3 and TRBJ2-1, with 7 positions matching TRBD2. Germline CDR1 reads SGHTA; CDR2 reads FQGTGA. The CDR3 sequence is 14 residues long. V lost 5 bases and J lost 9; bases outside the gene matches: 10.

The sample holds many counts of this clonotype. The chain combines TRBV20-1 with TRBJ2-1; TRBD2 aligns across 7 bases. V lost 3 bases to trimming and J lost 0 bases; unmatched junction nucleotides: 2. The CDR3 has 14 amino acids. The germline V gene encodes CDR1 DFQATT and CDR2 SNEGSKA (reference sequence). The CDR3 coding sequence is TGCAGTGCTAGGGGGGACTACTCCTACAATGAGCAGTTCTTC. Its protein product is CSARGDYSYNEQFF.

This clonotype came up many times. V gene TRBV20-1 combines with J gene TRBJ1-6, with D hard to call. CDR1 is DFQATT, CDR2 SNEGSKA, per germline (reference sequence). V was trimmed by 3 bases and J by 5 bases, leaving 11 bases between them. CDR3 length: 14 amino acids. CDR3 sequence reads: CSAREGSNNSPLHF. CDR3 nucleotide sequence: TGCAGTGCTAGGGAAGGGAGTAATAATTCACCCCTCCACTTT.

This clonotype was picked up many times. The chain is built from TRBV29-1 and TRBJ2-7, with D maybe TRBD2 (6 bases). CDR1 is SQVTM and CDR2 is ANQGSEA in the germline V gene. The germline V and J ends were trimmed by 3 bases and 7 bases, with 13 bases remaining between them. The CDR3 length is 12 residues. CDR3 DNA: TGCAGCGTTGAGGGAGGCCCCCGGGAGCAGTACTTC. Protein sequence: CSVEGGPREQYF.

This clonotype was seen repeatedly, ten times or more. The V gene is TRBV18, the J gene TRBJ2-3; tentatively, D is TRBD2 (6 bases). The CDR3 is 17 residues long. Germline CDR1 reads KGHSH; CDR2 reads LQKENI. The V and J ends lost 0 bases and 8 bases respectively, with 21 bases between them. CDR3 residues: CASSPPPGSTWGGTQYF. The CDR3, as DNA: TGTGCCAGCTCACCACCTCCTGGCAGCACCTGGGGAGGTACGCAGTATTTT.

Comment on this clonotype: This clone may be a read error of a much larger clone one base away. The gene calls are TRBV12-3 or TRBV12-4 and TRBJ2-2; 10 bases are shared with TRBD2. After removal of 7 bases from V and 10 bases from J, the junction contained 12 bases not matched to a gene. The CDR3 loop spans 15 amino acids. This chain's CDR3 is CASKRAGGPGEELFF. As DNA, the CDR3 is TGTGCCAGCAAGCGAGCGGGAGGGCCTGGCGAGGAGCTGTTTTTT.

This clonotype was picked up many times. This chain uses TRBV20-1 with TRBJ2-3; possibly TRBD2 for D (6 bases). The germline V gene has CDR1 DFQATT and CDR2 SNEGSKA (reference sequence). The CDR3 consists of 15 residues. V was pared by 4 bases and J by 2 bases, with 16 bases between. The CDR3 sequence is CSAIRGGGITDTQYF. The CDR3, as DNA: TGCAGTGCTATTCGGGGAGGCGGGATCACAGATACGCAGTATTTT.

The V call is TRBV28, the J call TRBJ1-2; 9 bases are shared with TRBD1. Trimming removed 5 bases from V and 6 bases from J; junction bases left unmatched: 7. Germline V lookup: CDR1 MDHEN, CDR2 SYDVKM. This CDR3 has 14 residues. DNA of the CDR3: TGTGCCAGCAGTATAGTCGGGACAGGGAATGGCTACACCTTC. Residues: CASSIVGTGNGYTF.